Listed here are 2 T cell receptor beta chains from one sample, sequenced in a study of control samples from healthy donors and cancer patients. Assay: immunoSEQ multiplex PCR; the TCRdb copy retains only in-frame clones and omits some. This sample has 71,000 or so clones, with over 85% found just once. The sequenced material came from PBMCs. All receptors derive from a man aged 60 to 69 with lung cancer.

J is TRBJ2-1 and V is TRBV27; no clear D gene. CDR1 and CDR2 (germline): MNHEY, SMNVEV (reference sequence). This CDR3 comprises 14 residues. The V end was cut by 4 bases, the J end by 12 bases, with 19 bases between. The CDR3 sequence is CASSSRAGTDGQFF. CDR3 coding DNA: TGTGCCAGCAGTTCCCGGGCCGGCACTGACGGGCAGTTCTTC.

The V gene is TRBV10-3, the J gene TRBJ2-1, with 7 positions matching TRBD1. CDR1 and CDR2 from the germline V gene are ENHRY and SYGVKD. CDR3 length: 17 amino acids. V shed 0 bases and J 9 bases; nucleotides not matched to a gene: 14. CDR3 sequence: CAISESPGAGGKVEQFF. CDR3 nucleotides: TGTGCCATCAGTGAGTCGCCTGGGGCAGGGGGAAAAGTTGAGCAGTTCTTC.